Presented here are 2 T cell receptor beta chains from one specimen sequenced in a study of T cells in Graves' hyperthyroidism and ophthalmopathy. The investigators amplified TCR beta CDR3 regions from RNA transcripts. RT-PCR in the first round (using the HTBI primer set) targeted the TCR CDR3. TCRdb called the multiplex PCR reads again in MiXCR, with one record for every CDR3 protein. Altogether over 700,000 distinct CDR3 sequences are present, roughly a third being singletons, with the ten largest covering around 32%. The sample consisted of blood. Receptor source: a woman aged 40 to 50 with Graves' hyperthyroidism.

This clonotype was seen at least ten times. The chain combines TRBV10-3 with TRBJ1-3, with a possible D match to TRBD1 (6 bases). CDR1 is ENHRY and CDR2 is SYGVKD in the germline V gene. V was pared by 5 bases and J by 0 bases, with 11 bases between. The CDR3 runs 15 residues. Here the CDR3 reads CAISRQEISGNTIYF. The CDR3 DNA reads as TGTGCCATCAGTCGACAGGAGATCTCTGGAAACACCATATATTTT.

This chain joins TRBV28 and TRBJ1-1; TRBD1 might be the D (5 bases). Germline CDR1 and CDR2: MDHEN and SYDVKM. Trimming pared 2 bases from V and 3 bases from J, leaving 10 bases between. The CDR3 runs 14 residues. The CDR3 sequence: CASSLPRGDTEAFF. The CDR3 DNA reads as TGTGCCAGCAGTTTACCCCGAGGGGACACTGAAGCTTTCTTT.